The 7 T cell receptor beta chains below all came from one sample that was sequenced in a study of cytomegalovirus exposure and HLA in healthy donors. PCR used 60 Vbeta primers and 13 Jbeta primers. TCRdb's table, derived via immunoSEQ multiplex PCR, lists solely in-frame clones and lacks some. The table lists around 100,000 clones, over 65% of them singletons. Sequencing used PBMCs. Receptors were obtained from a woman aged 40 to 50 in good health and CMV-seropositive.

This chain links TRBV19 with TRBJ2-3; D not certain. The CDR3 is made up of 12 amino acids. Germline V lookup: CDR1 LNHDA, CDR2 SQIVND (reference sequence). The ends were cut back, 7 bases at V and 2 bases at J, with 7 bases in the middle. The CDR3 DNA is TGTGCCAGTAACTCCCTCACAGATACGCAGTATTTT. It codes for CASNSLTDTQYF.

There are a few counts of this clone. The chain joins TRBV7-2 to TRBJ1-5; no definite D call. The V gene lost 5 bases and the J gene lost 5 bases, with 13 bases spanning the gap. Germline V gene sequence: CDR1 SGHTA, CDR2 FQGNSA. The CDR3 has 14 amino acids. The CDR3 nucleotides are TGTGCCAGCAGCCTTTGGGAGGGCGATCAGCCCCAGCATTTT. Protein: CASSLWEGDQPQHF.

This rearrangement joins TRBV28 to TRBJ1-3, with a weak D call TRBD1 (5 bases). V dropped 5 bases and J dropped 3 bases, with 11 bases sitting between them. Germline V gene lookup returns CDR1 MDHEN and CDR2 SYDVKM. This CDR3 has 14 residues. The CDR3 is CASSPTGHGNTIYF. The CDR3 coding sequence is TGTGCCAGCAGTCCAACAGGTCATGGAAACACCATATATTTT.

The CDR3 nucleotides read TGTGCCAGCACCAAGACTAGAAGGGAGAACCATGAGCAGTTCTTC. It specifies CASTKTRRENHEQFF. The chain joins TRBV6-1 to TRBJ2-1; D is perhaps TRBD2 (6 bases). Trimming shortened V by 7 bases and J by 8 bases, and 21 bases separated the two germline ends. The CDR3 consists of 15 residues. CDR1 is MNHNS, CDR2 SASEGT, per germline.

This clone was detected only once. A read error may produce the germline difference seen at one junction end. The CDR3, as DNA: TGTGCTAGCAGTATAGACAGGGCCGAGACCCAGTACTTC. Encoded protein: CASSIDRAETQYF. The J gene is TRBJ2-5, the V gene TRBV7-7; TRBD1 matches at 7 bases. Looked up from germline, CDR1 is SSHAT and CDR2 is FNYEAQ (reference sequence). CDR3 length: 13 amino acids.

V and J are TRBV11-2 and TRBJ2-7; D not certain. This CDR3 region has 11 residues. The germline CDR1 and CDR2 sequences are SGHAT and FQNNGV. The V and J ends lost 5 bases and 3 bases respectively, with 5 bases between them. This CDR3 is CASSLFYEQYF. The CDR3 region has the DNA TGTGCCAGCAGCCTTTTCTACGAGCAGTACTTC.

The chain is built from TRBV4-1 and TRBJ2-3, with 7 nucleotides matching TRBD1. V was clipped by 4 bases and J by 0 bases; unmatched bases: 10. Germline CDR1 is MGHRA and CDR2 is YSYEKL. The CDR3 is 17 residues long. CDR3 nucleotide sequence: TGCGCCAGCAGCCTGACCCTAAGGGACAGCAGCACAGATACGCAGTATTTT. Encoded protein: CASSLTLRDSSTDTQYF.